This T cell receptor beta chain was identified during a study of blood T cells in healthy people across ages. Study-wide context: Template switching retrieved approximately one barcoded beta molecule for each two T cells. Regarding the study as a whole: The fall in TCR beta diversity per million T cells was roughly linear with age.

Germline V gene data show CDR1 as MNHEY and CDR2 as SMNVEV (reference sequence). The CDR3 covers 15 residues. Trimming shortened V by 2 bases and J by 1 base, and 12 bases separated the two germline ends. Primed by a sample-barcoded 5' primer and a J-beta primer mix, a second PCR proceeded for about 6 to 12 cycles. In TCRdb, the 5' RACE reads were re-called with MiXCR into one record per CDR3 protein. The profile covers about 1.8 million distinct CDR3 sequences, with about 50% appearing a single time and 2.1% taken by the ten largest. Worth noting for this clonotype: The antigen is unknown.

The chain combines TRBV27 with TRBJ2-7, with unresolved D. This clonotype was sampled from a woman between 40 and 50 years old in good health. The specimen was blood. DNA for the CDR3: TGTGCCAGCAGTTTAGCAGGTTCTGGGTCCTACGAGCAGTACTTC. Its translation is CASSLAGSGSYEQYF.